This is a list of T cell receptor beta chains from one sample in a study of blood T cell repertoires in COVID-19. Clones were read by immunoSEQ multiplex PCR, and TCRdb kept only the in-frame ones, dropping some. The sample shows about 33,000 clones, approximately 72% of them seen only once. Sequencing was done on a sample of peripheral blood. The receptors originated from an elderly man with acute or convalescent COVID-19. Both conserved end residues are part of each CDR3. D genes are given only for firm matches. Size values are once, few and many counts, or a class for expanded clones, and some rows have none.

d_gene: TRBD1
len: 13
abundance: .
j_gene: TRBJ1-2
v_gene: TRBV7-8
CDR3aa: CASSPDRAYGYTF
CDR3nt: TGTGCCAGCAGTCCCGACAGGGCTTATGGCTACACCTTC

d_gene: TRBD1
len: 14
abundance: .
j_gene: TRBJ1-3
v_gene: TRBV6-1
CDR3aa: CASSELQGVNTIYF
CDR3nt: TGTGCCAGCAGTGAACTACAGGGGGTAAACACCATATATTTT

d_gene: TRBD1
len: 16
abundance: few
j_gene: TRBJ1-1
v_gene: TRBV5-1
CDR3aa: CASSLAGRGVNTEAFF
CDR3nt: TGCGCCAGCAGCTTGGCCGGCAGGGGGGTGAACACTGAAGCTTTCTTT

d_gene: .
len: 16
abundance: .
j_gene: TRBJ2-2
v_gene: TRBV15
CDR3aa: CATSRVRGHNTGELFF
CDR3nt: TGTGCCACCAGCAGAGTACGGGGTCATAACACCGGGGAGCTGTTTTTT

d_gene: TRBD1
len: 16
abundance: .
j_gene: TRBJ2-2
v_gene: TRBV7-7
CDR3aa: CASSLTGGRGTGELFF
CDR3nt: TGTGCTAGCAGCTTAACAGGGGGTCGTGGTACCGGGGAGCTGTTTTTT

d_gene: .
len: 14
abundance: .
j_gene: TRBJ1-6
v_gene: TRBV5-1
CDR3aa: CASSSMGGNSPLHF
CDR3nt: TGCGCCAGCAGCTCTATGGGGGGTAATTCACCCCTCCACTTT

d_gene: .
len: 17
abundance: .
j_gene: TRBJ2-7
v_gene: TRBV6-2/TRBV6-3
CDR3aa: CASRYGAPGSGKYEQYF
CDR3nt: TGTGCCAGCAGATACGGCGCCCCGGGTTCGGGGAAGTACGAGCAGTACTTC

d_gene: TRBD1
len: 14
abundance: .
j_gene: TRBJ2-2
v_gene: TRBV7-2
CDR3aa: CASSRTGNTGELFF
CDR3nt: TGTGCCAGCAGTCGGACAGGGAATACCGGGGAGCTGTTTTTT

d_gene: TRBD2
len: 17
abundance: once
j_gene: TRBJ2-5
v_gene: TRBV7-2
CDR3aa: CASSSVSGLAGGETQYF
CDR3nt: TGTGCCAGCAGCTCGGTTTCGGGACTAGCGGGAGGAGAGACCCAGTACTTC

d_gene: TRBD2
len: 17
abundance: few
j_gene: TRBJ2-2
v_gene: TRBV19
CDR3aa: CASREAGGRGGTGELFF
CDR3nt: TGTGCCAGTCGCGAAGCGGGGGGCCGTGGTGGCACCGGGGAGCTGTTTTTT

d_gene: .
len: 14
abundance: .
j_gene: TRBJ2-5
v_gene: TRBV2
CDR3aa: CASSADSARKTQYF
CDR3nt: TGTGCCAGCAGTGCTGACAGTGCTAGAAAGACCCAGTACTTC

d_gene: .
len: 19
abundance: .
j_gene: TRBJ2-6
v_gene: TRBV7-3
CDR3aa: CASSLARDGDTSGANVLTF
CDR3nt: TGTGCCAGCAGCTTGGCCAGGGATGGAGACACCTCTGGGGCCAACGTCCTGACTTTC

d_gene: .
len: 13
abundance: .
j_gene: TRBJ2-2
v_gene: TRBV7-3
CDR3aa: CASSSRAIGELFF
CDR3nt: TGTGCCAGCAGCTCCCGAGCGATCGGGGAGCTGTTTTTT

d_gene: TRBD1
len: 14
abundance: once
j_gene: TRBJ1-5
v_gene: TRBV30
CDR3aa: CAWRDRGPSQPQHF
CDR3nt: TGTGCCTGGAGGGACAGGGGGCCGAGTCAGCCCCAGCATTTT

d_gene: TRBD1
len: 14
abundance: once
j_gene: TRBJ2-7
v_gene: TRBV2
CDR3aa: CASSRQGESYEQYF
CDR3nt: TGTGCCAGCAGTCGACAGGGGGAGTCCTACGAGCAGTACTTC

d_gene: TRBD2
len: 15
abundance: .
j_gene: TRBJ2-4
v_gene: TRBV7-9
CDR3aa: CASSLWEGRVNIQYF
CDR3nt: TGTGCCAGCAGCTTATGGGAGGGGAGGGTGAACATTCAGTACTTC

d_gene: .
len: 14
abundance: few
j_gene: TRBJ2-3
v_gene: TRBV7-9
CDR3aa: CASSPAARSDTQYF
CDR3nt: TGTGCCAGCAGTCCTGCGGCTCGTTCGGATACGCAGTATTTT

d_gene: TRBD1
len: 15
abundance: .
j_gene: TRBJ1-4
v_gene: TRBV27
CDR3aa: CASSLLSGGPEKLFF
CDR3nt: TGTGCCAGCAGTTTATTATCAGGGGGACCTGAAAAACTGTTTTTT

d_gene: TRBD1
len: 13
abundance: .
j_gene: TRBJ2-7
v_gene: TRBV5-5
CDR3aa: CASSLSGGSEQYF
CDR3nt: TGTGCCAGCAGCTTGTCAGGGGGCAGCGAGCAGTACTTC

d_gene: .
len: 12
abundance: .
j_gene: TRBJ1-2
v_gene: TRBV19
CDR3aa: CASSRGQYGYTF
CDR3nt: TGTGCCAGTAGCCGCGGACAGTATGGCTACACCTTC

d_gene: TRBD1
len: 15
abundance: .
j_gene: TRBJ2-2
v_gene: TRBV4-1
CDR3aa: CASSSDRVVSGELFF
CDR3nt: TGCGCCAGCAGCTCTGACAGGGTTGTATCCGGGGAGCTGTTTTTT

d_gene: .
len: 15
abundance: few
j_gene: TRBJ1-1
v_gene: TRBV5-1
CDR3aa: CASSLSTRQLTEAFF
CDR3nt: TGCGCCAGCAGCTTGTCCACCCGACAGCTCACTGAAGCTTTCTTT

d_gene: .
len: 17
abundance: .
j_gene: TRBJ1-2
v_gene: TRBV7-2
CDR3aa: CASSFGGSAGLNYGYTF
CDR3nt: TGTGCCAGCAGCTTTGGGGGGTCGGCAGGGTTAAATTATGGCTACACCTTC

d_gene: .
len: 16
abundance: .
j_gene: TRBJ2-3
v_gene: TRBV19
CDR3aa: CASSIKQGQVPDTQYF
CDR3nt: TGTGCCAGTAGTATAAAGCAGGGCCAAGTGCCAGATACGCAGTATTTT

d_gene: .
len: 16
abundance: few
j_gene: TRBJ1-6
v_gene: TRBV7-8
CDR3aa: CASSFSPQGMGSPLHF
CDR3nt: TGTGCCAGCAGCTTCAGCCCCCAGGGGATGGGATCACCCCTCCACTTT

d_gene: .
len: 14
abundance: .
j_gene: TRBJ1-3
v_gene: TRBV7-9
CDR3aa: CASRGRSSGNTIYF
CDR3nt: TGTGCCAGCAGGGGGAGGAGCTCTGGAAACACCATATATTTT

d_gene: .
len: 15
abundance: .
j_gene: TRBJ1-1
v_gene: TRBV10-3
CDR3aa: CAISEMGQGNTEAFF
CDR3nt: TGTGCCATCAGTGAGATGGGCCAGGGGAACACTGAAGCTTTCTTT

d_gene: .
len: 14
abundance: .
j_gene: TRBJ2-3
v_gene: TRBV9
CDR3aa: CASSPRLAGDTQYF
CDR3nt: TGTGCCAGCAGCCCCCGGTTAGCCGGAGATACGCAGTATTTT

d_gene: .
len: 13
abundance: .
j_gene: TRBJ2-7
v_gene: TRBV21-1
CDR3aa: CASSYWGSYEQYF
CDR3nt: TGTGCCAGCAGCTATTGGGGCAGCTACGAGCAGTACTTC

d_gene: .
len: 12
abundance: .
j_gene: TRBJ2-2
v_gene: TRBV7-3
CDR3aa: CASSLMRGELFF
CDR3nt: TGTGCCAGCAGCTTAATGAGGGGGGAGCTGTTTTTT

d_gene: .
len: 17
abundance: .
j_gene: TRBJ1-1
v_gene: TRBV15
CDR3aa: CATSRDPQVVRYTEAFF
CDR3nt: TGTGCCACCAGCAGAGACCCCCAGGTAGTGCGTTACACTGAAGCTTTCTTT

d_gene: TRBD1
len: 15
abundance: .
j_gene: TRBJ1-1
v_gene: TRBV7-8
CDR3aa: CASSSWDRVQTEAFF
CDR3nt: TGTGCCAGCAGCTCCTGGGACAGGGTTCAAACTGAAGCTTTCTTT

d_gene: .
len: 15
abundance: .
j_gene: TRBJ1-2
v_gene: TRBV5-6
CDR3aa: CASSLRKVMGNGYTF
CDR3nt: TGTGCCAGCAGCTTGAGAAAGGTTATGGGCAATGGCTACACCTTC

d_gene: TRBD1
len: 15
abundance: .
j_gene: TRBJ1-6
v_gene: TRBV3-1/TRBV3-2
CDR3aa: CASSPLGQGDSPLHF
CDR3nt: TGTGCCAGCAGCCCCCTCGGACAGGGGGATTCACCCCTCCACTTT

d_gene: .
len: 13
abundance: .
j_gene: TRBJ1-1
v_gene: TRBV10-1
CDR3aa: CASSGNRNTEAFF
CDR3nt: TGCGCCAGCAGTGGAAACAGGAACACTGAAGCTTTCTTT

d_gene: .
len: 12
abundance: .
j_gene: TRBJ2-1
v_gene: TRBV24-1
CDR3aa: CATGQNGDEQFF
CDR3nt: TGTGCCACCGGCCAGAACGGGGATGAGCAGTTCTTC

d_gene: TRBD1
len: 15
abundance: .
j_gene: TRBJ1-1
v_gene: TRBV11-2
CDR3aa: CASSPDRGKNTEAFF
CDR3nt: TGTGCCAGCAGCCCAGACAGGGGAAAAAACACTGAAGCTTTCTTT

d_gene: .
len: 15
abundance: .
j_gene: TRBJ2-5
v_gene: TRBV7-2
CDR3aa: CASSQTQTQGRSQYF
CDR3nt: TGTGCCAGCAGCCAAACCCAGACACAGGGAAGGAGCCAGTACTTC

d_gene: TRBD1
len: 13
abundance: .
j_gene: TRBJ1-1
v_gene: TRBV7-9
CDR3aa: CASSPPTGTEAFF
CDR3nt: TGTGCCAGCAGCCCCCCGACAGGGACTGAAGCTTTCTTT

d_gene: .
len: 15
abundance: .
j_gene: TRBJ2-3
v_gene: TRBV28
CDR3aa: CASSLGGAGTDTQYF
CDR3nt: TGTGCCAGCAGTTTAGGGGGGGCCGGCACAGATACGCAGTATTTT

d_gene: TRBD1
len: 17
abundance: .
j_gene: TRBJ2-6
v_gene: TRBV7-2
CDR3aa: CASRTGTGIQGANVLTF
CDR3nt: TGTGCCAGCAGAACCGGGACAGGAATACAAGGGGCCAACGTCCTGACTTTC

d_gene: TRBD1
len: 16
abundance: .
j_gene: TRBJ1-2
v_gene: TRBV5-4
CDR3aa: CASSLAGQGSTYGYTF
CDR3nt: TGTGCCAGCAGCTTGGCCGGACAGGGATCCACCTATGGCTACACCTTC

d_gene: TRBD1
len: 13
abundance: .
j_gene: TRBJ2-7
v_gene: TRBV6-2/TRBV6-3
CDR3aa: CASSYGQGFEQYF
CDR3nt: TGTGCCAGCAGTTACGGACAGGGGTTCGAGCAGTACTTC